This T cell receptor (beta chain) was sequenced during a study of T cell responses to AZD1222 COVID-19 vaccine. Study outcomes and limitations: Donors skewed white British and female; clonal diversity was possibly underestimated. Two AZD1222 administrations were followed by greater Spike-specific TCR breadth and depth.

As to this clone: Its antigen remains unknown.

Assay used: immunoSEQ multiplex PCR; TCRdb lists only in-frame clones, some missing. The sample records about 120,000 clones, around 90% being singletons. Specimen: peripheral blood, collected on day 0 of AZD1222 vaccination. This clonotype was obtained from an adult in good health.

CDR3 DNA sequence: TGTGCCAGCTCACCAGGAACAGGTGCGGATTCACCCCTCCACTTT. As protein: CASSPGTGADSPLHF. The rearrangement uses TRBV18 and TRBJ1-6; D perhaps matches TRBD1 (5 bases). This CDR3 spans 15 amino acids. CDR1 KGHSH and CDR2 LQKENI come from the germline V gene. The V and J ends lost 2 bases and 8 bases respectively, with 13 bases between them. The full variable domain, its missing parts supplied by reference TRBV18 and TRBJ1-6, is NAGVMQNPRHLVRRRGQEARLRCSPMKGHSHVYWYRQLPEEGLKFMVYLQKENIIDESGMPKERFSAEFPKEGPSILRIQQVVRGDSAAYFCASSPGTGADSPLHFGNGTRLTVT.